These T cell receptor beta chains were read from a single sample in a study of human T cells and chemical hapten exposure. TCRdb processed the RACE reads anew with MiXCR; each CDR3 protein has one entry. Among 270,000 or so distinct CDR3 sequences listed, 7.5% to 8% were seen once. The sequencing used whole blood, collected in connection with sensitization to the hapten diphenylcyclopropenone (DPC). The receptors derive from a man aged 18 to 30 with alopecia areata. Some clones in this sample may be carry-over from other donors' samples. Both conserved end residues are part of each CDR3. D genes are given only for firm matches. The listing skips clone size in some rows; elsewhere it reads once, few, many or a size class.

>TRBD1|few|TRBJ1-2|TRBV12-3/TRBV12-4
CASSSDRDGYTF
TGTGCCAGCAGCTCGGACAGGGATGGCTACACCTTC
>TRBD2|few|TRBJ2-5|TRBV12-3/TRBV12-4
CASSGLAYQETQYF
TGTGCCAGCTCGGGACTAGCGTATCAAGAGACCCAGTACTTC
>.|.|TRBJ2-1|TRBV6-2/TRBV6-3
CASSAQGISYNEQFF
TGTGCCAGCAGTGCACAGGGTATTTCCTACAATGAGCAGTTCTTC
>.|few|TRBJ1-1|TRBV7-9
CASSLALPAGSTEAFF
TGTGCCAGCAGCTTAGCTCTCCCGGCAGGGTCCACTGAAGCTTTCTTT
>.|many|TRBJ1-2|TRBV29-1
CSVVGGANYGYTF
TGCAGCGTTGTTGGGGGAGCTAACTATGGCTACACCTTC
>.|many|TRBJ1-3|TRBV7-9
CASSSSLGVSGNTIYF
TGTGCCAGCAGCTCCAGCCTGGGAGTCTCTGGAAACACCATATATTTT
>TRBD1|few|TRBJ1-6|TRBV3-1
CASSQRDRVLSPLHF
TGTGCCAGCAGCCAACGGGACAGGGTACTCTCACCCCTCCACTTT
>TRBD1|many|TRBJ1-1|TRBV2
CASSEHRGMNTEAFF
TGTGCCAGCAGTGAGCACAGGGGAATGAACACTGAAGCTTTCTTT
>TRBD1|many|TRBJ1-2|TRBV4-3
CASSLGTGGGYGYTF
TGCGCCAGCAGCCTCGGGACAGGGGGAGGCTATGGCTACACCTTC
>.|.|TRBJ2-3|TRBV6-1
CASSGLDRVTDTQYF
TGTGCCAGCAGTGGACTAGATAGGGTCACAGATACGCAGTATTTT
>TRBD2|.|TRBJ2-1|TRBV6-5
CASRNGLVGHEQFF
TGTGCCAGCAGAAACGGACTAGTCGGCCATGAGCAGTTCTTC
>.|many|TRBJ1-2|TRBV4-3
CASSQDRRPYGYTF
TGCGCCAGCAGCCAAGATCGAAGGCCCTATGGCTACACCTTC
>.|many|TRBJ2-5|TRBV29-1
CSVVTVIGGTQYF
TGCAGCGTTGTTACCGTGATTGGGGGGACCCAGTACTTC
>.|.|TRBJ2-5|TRBV4-3
CASSHTGSSETQYF
TGCGCCAGCAGCCACACAGGGTCGTCAGAGACCCAGTACTTC
>.|.|TRBJ1-1|TRBV20-1
CSAHFEEAFF
TGCAGTGCCCATTTCGAGGAAGCTTTCTTT
>.|few|TRBJ2-2|TRBV5-4
CASSLGRGTGELFF
TGTGCCAGCAGCTTGGGGCGTGGCACCGGGGAGCTGTTTTTT
>.|few|TRBJ1-2|TRBV20-1
CSARGWSLVVTF
TGCAGTGCTAGAGGATGGAGCCTTGTCGTCACCTTC
>.|many|TRBJ2-5|TRBV24-1
CATGDTGMETQYF
TGTGCCACCGGGGATACAGGGATGGAGACCCAGTACTTC
>.|.|TRBJ2-3|TRBV5-1
CASSHDWDTQYF
TGCGCCAGCAGCCACGATTGGGATACGCAGTATTTT
>.|few|TRBJ1-2|TRBV11-2
CASSLDPRSSNTF
TGTGCCAGCAGCTTAGATCCCCGGAGCTCAAACACCTTC
>TRBD1|few|TRBJ2-3|TRBV7-9
CASSSPRQGGSTDTQYF
TGTGCCAGCAGCTCACCCCGACAGGGGGGAAGCACAGATACGCAGTATTTT